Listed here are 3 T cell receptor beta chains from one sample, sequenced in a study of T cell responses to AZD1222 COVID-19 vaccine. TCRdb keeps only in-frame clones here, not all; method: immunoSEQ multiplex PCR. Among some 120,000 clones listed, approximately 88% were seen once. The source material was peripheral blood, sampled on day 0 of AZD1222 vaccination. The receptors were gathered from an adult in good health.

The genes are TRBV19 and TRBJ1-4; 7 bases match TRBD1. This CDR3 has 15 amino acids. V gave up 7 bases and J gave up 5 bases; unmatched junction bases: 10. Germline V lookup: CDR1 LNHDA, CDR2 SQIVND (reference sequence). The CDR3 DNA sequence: TGTGCCAGTACCTCGTGGACAGGAGGAAATGAAAAACTGTTTTTT. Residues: CASTSWTGGNEKLFF.

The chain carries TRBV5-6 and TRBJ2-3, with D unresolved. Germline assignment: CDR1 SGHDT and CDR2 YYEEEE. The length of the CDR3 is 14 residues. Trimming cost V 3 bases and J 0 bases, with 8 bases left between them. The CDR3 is CASSSSSSTDTQYF. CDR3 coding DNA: TGTGCCAGCAGCTCGTCTTCAAGCACAGATACGCAGTATTTT. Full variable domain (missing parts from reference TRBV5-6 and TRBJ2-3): DAGVTQSPTHLIKTRGQQVTLRCSPKSGHDTVSWYQQALGQGPQFIFQYYEEEERQRGNFPDRFSGHQFPNYSSELNVNALLLGDSALYLCASSSSSSTDTQYFGPGTRLTVL.

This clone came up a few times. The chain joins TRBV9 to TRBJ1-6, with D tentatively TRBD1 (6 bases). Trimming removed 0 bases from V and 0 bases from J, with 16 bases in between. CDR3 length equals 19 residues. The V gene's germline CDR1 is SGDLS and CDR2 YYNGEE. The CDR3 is CASSVGDTGMSSYNSPLHF. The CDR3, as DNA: TGTGCCAGCAGCGTAGGTGATACAGGGATGAGCTCCTATAATTCACCCCTCCACTTT. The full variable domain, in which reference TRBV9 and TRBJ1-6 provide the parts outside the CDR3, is DSGVTQTPKHLITATGQRVTLRCSPRSGDLSVYWYQQSLDQGLQFLIQYYNGEERAKGNILERFSAQQFPDLHSELNLSSLELGDSALYFCASSVGDTGMSSYNSPLHFGNGTRLTVT.